These 29 T cell receptor beta chains came from one sample sequenced in a study of CD8 T cells in ankylosing spondylitis. Study-wide results and caveats: Characteristic, it appeared, of ankylosing spondylitis blood was a TCR beta motif of roughly eight highly homologous variants.

Their antigens are not known. TCRdb redid the calling of the 5' RACE reads with MiXCR, one entry per CDR3 protein. The sample consists of 650,000 to 800,000 distinct CDR3 sequences, under 20% of them appearing once. Material for sequencing was blood, either unsorted or a sorted T cell fraction (not recorded which). The receptors were gathered from a male donor with ankylosing spondylitis.

This clonotype was found a few times. The V call is TRBV7-8, the J call TRBJ1-1; D may be TRBD1 (5 bases). There are 17 residues in the CDR3. V lost 5 bases and J lost 4, with 23 bases in between. The germline V gene has CDR1 SGHVS and CDR2 FQNEAQ. CDR3 sequence: CASSPGRDLAYSTEAFF. CDR3 coding DNA: TGTGCCAGCAGCCCCGGCCGGGACCTGGCTTATAGCACTGAAGCTTTCTTT.

The chain carries TRBV27 and TRBJ1-1, with D possibly matching TRBD1 (6 bases). The CDR3 contains 15 residues. Germline V gene lookup returns CDR1 MNHEY and CDR2 SMNVEV (reference sequence). Deletions cut 2 bases from V and 3 bases from J, with 13 bases between. This CDR3 is CASSLGWGPDTEAFF. The CDR3 DNA follows: TGTGCCAGCAGTTTAGGATGGGGGCCTGACACTGAAGCTTTCTTT.

This clonotype was seen more than once but under ten times. The chain combines TRBV28 with TRBJ2-5; D is uncertain. The CDR3 length is 14 residues. The ends were cut back, 3 bases at V and 3 bases at J, with 11 bases in the middle. Germline V gene sequence: CDR1 MDHEN, CDR2 SYDVKM. The CDR3 protein is CASSFRWTKETQYF. CDR3 sequence (DNA): TGTGCCAGCAGTTTTCGCTGGACGAAAGAGACCCAGTACTTC.

This clonotype was recorded a few times. V gene TRBV20-1 combines with J gene TRBJ1-5, with D possibly TRBD1 on 5 matching bases. Trimming stripped 3 bases from V and 3 bases from J, with 9 bases between. Germline loops: CDR1 DFQATT, CDR2 SNEGSKA (reference sequence). CDR3 size: 13 residues. CDR3 amino acids: CSARGPNNQPQHF. The CDR3 DNA reads TGCAGTGCTAGGGGACCGAACAATCAGCCCCAGCATTTT.

This chain uses TRBV20-1 with TRBJ2-5, with D possibly being TRBD1 (7 bases). Per germline, CDR1 DFQATT and CDR2 SNEGSKA (reference sequence). The CDR3 spans 13 residues. V was pared by 5 bases and J by 5 bases, with 15 bases between. CDR3 residues: CSAPRGVRETQYF. The CDR3 nucleotides read TGCAGTGCTCCCAGGGGGGTGAGGGAGACCCAGTACTTC.

The rearrangement uses TRBV6-5 and TRBJ2-7, with a weak D call TRBD1 (5 bases). The CDR3 sequence is 16 residues long. Germline assignment: CDR1 MNHEY and CDR2 SVGAGI. V was pared by 2 bases and J by 1 base, with 15 bases between. Here the CDR3 reads CASSYGPQGPSYEQYF. CDR3 sequence (DNA): TGTGCCAGCAGTTACGGCCCGCAGGGCCCTTCCTACGAGCAGTACTTC.

This clonotype was seen a few times. The junction shows a germline mismatch at one end, possibly a read error. The chain combines TRBV20-1 with TRBJ2-3; 11 bases match TRBD2. Germline loops: CDR1 DFQATT, CDR2 SNEGSKA (reference sequence). The CDR3 sequence is 13 residues long. CDR3: CSPSGRKTDTQYF. CDR3 DNA: TGCAGTCCTAGCGGGAGGAAAACAGATACGCAGTATTTT.

This clonotype showed up just a few times. This chain uses TRBV2 with TRBJ1-5; possibly TRBD1 for D (5 bases). Trimming removed 0 bases from V and 6 bases from J, with 9 bases in between. The CDR3 runs to 14 residues. CDR1 SNHLY and CDR2 FYNNEI come from the germline V gene. The CDR3 region has the DNA TGTGCCAGCAGTGAAGCACGGGGCGGTCAGCCCCAGCATTTT. Translation: CASSEARGGQPQHF. Full variable domain (outside the CDR3, taken from reference TRBV2 and TRBJ1-5): EPEVTQTPSHQVTQMGQEVILRCVPISNHLYFYWYRQILGQKVEFLVSFYNNEISEKSEIFDDQFSVERPDGSNFTLKIRSTKLEDSAMYFCASSEARGGQPQHFGDGTRLSIL.

This clonotype was observed a handful of times. The genes are TRBV10-3 and TRBJ2-7; the match to TRBD2 covers 9 bases. CDR3 length: 13 amino acids. Germline V gene sequence: CDR1 ENHRY, CDR2 SYGVKD. With V trimmed by 0 bases and J by 12 bases, 6 bases remained unmatched. The CDR3 DNA reads TGTGCCATCAGTGAGTCGTTACAGGGACTAGCGTACTTC. Residues: CAISESLQGLAYF.

The chain joins TRBV11-2 to TRBJ2-7; TRBD2 aligns across 13 bases. V gave up 5 bases and J gave up 2 bases; unmatched junction bases: 3. Germline CDR1 SGHAT, CDR2 FQNNGV. The CDR3 has 15 amino acids. This CDR3 reads CASSHGLAGAYEQYF. Written as DNA, the CDR3 is TGTGCCAGCAGCCACGGACTAGCGGGAGCCTACGAGCAGTACTTC.

This chain connects TRBV7-2 to TRBJ2-1; 10 bases match TRBD1. This CDR3 comprises 17 residues. J lost 6 bases, V lost 4 bases, and 12 bases had no gene match. Germline CDR1 reads SGHTA; CDR2 reads FQGNSA. The CDR3 loop is CASSSGQGIIPLNEQFF. CDR3 in DNA: TGTGCCAGCAGCTCGGGACAGGGGATAATCCCTCTCAATGAGCAGTTCTTC.

This clonotype was found once. The gene calls are TRBV29-1 and TRBJ2-7; the D is unclear. Germline lookup yields CDR1 SQVTM and CDR2 ANQGSEA. Deletions cut 5 bases from V and 2 bases from J, with 10 bases between. The CDR3 covers 12 residues. The CDR3 region has the DNA TGCAGCGTTACCACGGCCGCCTACGAGCAGTACTTC. This encodes CSVTTAAYEQYF.

The V and J genes are TRBV15 and TRBJ2-7, with D hard to call. Germline V gene lookup returns CDR1 LNHNV and CDR2 YYDKDF (reference sequence). The CDR3 is 12 amino acids. V was shortened by 5 bases and J by 4 bases, with 9 bases between the two germline ends. In DNA form, the CDR3 reads TGTGCCACCAGCGCCGGAGATTACGAGCAGTACTTC. It codes for CATSAGDYEQYF.

V and J are TRBV3-1 and TRBJ2-7; D call uncertain. V dropped 0 bases and J dropped 7 bases, with 7 bases sitting between them. Germline CDR1 and CDR2: LGHDT and YNNKEL (reference sequence). This CDR3 is 12 amino acids long. CDR3 DNA sequence: TGTGCCAGCAGCCAAGATTCCGTGGAGCAGTACTTC. Its translation is CASSQDSVEQYF.

This clonotype was recorded a few times. The V and J genes are TRBV28 and TRBJ2-5; D is unclear. Germline CDR1 reads MDHEN; CDR2 reads SYDVKM. This CDR3 contains 16 residues. The germline V and J ends were trimmed by 2 bases and 3 bases, with 16 bases remaining between them. The CDR3 region has the DNA TGTGCCAGCAGTTTAGCGTTCGGTGGGCAAGAAGAGACCCAGTACTTC. Its translation is CASSLAFGGQEETQYF.

This chain uses TRBV20-1 with TRBJ2-7, with D perhaps TRBD1 (6 bases). Germline V gene sequence: CDR1 DFQATT, CDR2 SNEGSKA (reference sequence). The V end lost 6 bases, the J end lost 12 bases, and 12 bases lay between the germline ends. This CDR3 spans 9 amino acids. The CDR3 reads CSAVQGGYF. In nucleotides, the CDR3 is TGCAGTGCCGTACAGGGCGGGTACTTC.

This clonotype was seen at least ten times. J is TRBJ2-1 and V is TRBV6-5; 7 bases are shared with TRBD1. The CDR3 sequence is 18 residues long. Germline V lookup: CDR1 MNHEY, CDR2 SVGAGI. V gave up 0 bases and J gave up 3 bases; unmatched junction bases: 11. Here the CDR3 DNA reads TGTGCCAGCAGTTACTCGCTTACCAAGGGGGCTTACTACAATGAGCAGTTCTTC. Protein sequence: CASSYSLTKGAYYNEQFF.

The rearrangement uses TRBV5-8 and TRBJ1-4; tentatively, D is TRBD1 (6 bases). From germline, CDR1 is SGHTS and CDR2 YDEGEE. The CDR3 covers 14 residues. V lost 4 bases, J lost 3 bases, and 10 bases lay in between. For the CDR3, the DNA is TGTGCCAGCAGCCCAGGGGTGGCTAATGAAAAACTGTTTTTT. Translating it yields CASSPGVANEKLFF.

The chain uses TRBV7-2 and TRBJ2-1, with 7 bases lining up with TRBD2. V gave up 4 bases and J gave up 6 bases; unmatched junction bases: 3. The CDR3 has 13 residues. Germline V gives CDR1 SGHTA, CDR2 FQGNSA. This CDR3 is CASSWEGRNEQFF. The CDR3, as DNA: TGTGCCAGCAGCTGGGAGGGCCGCAATGAGCAGTTCTTC.

This clonotype appeared a few times. The chain combines TRBV28 with TRBJ2-4; a possible D gene is TRBD2 (5 bases). Trimming removed 2 bases from V and 3 bases from J, with 11 bases in between. CDR3 length: 15 residues. Germline CDR1 is MDHEN and CDR2 is SYDVKM. CDR3 region: CASSLATSGKNIQYF. The CDR3 coding sequence is TGTGCCAGCAGTTTAGCCACTAGTGGCAAAAACATTCAGTACTTC. Full variable domain (rest looked up from reference TRBV28 and TRBJ2-4): DVKVTQSSRYLVKRTGEKVFLECVQDMDHENMFWYRQDPGLGLRLIYFSYDVKMKEKGDIPEGYSVSREKKERFSLILESASTNQTSMYLCASSLATSGKNIQYFGAGTRLSVL.

The chain employs TRBV4-2 and TRBJ2-1; TRBD2 agrees at 10 bases. Trimming took 0 bases from V and 7 from J; bases not matched to a gene: 9. The CDR3 loop spans 17 amino acids. CDR1 is LGHNA and CDR2 is YNFKEQ in the germline V gene. The CDR3: CASSQDLLLAGLNEQFF. Here the CDR3 DNA reads TGTGCCAGCAGCCAAGATCTTTTACTAGCGGGATTGAATGAGCAGTTCTTC.

The chain combines TRBV6-1 with TRBJ2-5, with 7 bases fitting TRBD1. The V and J ends lost 4 bases and 3 bases, in that order; junction bases with no gene match: 5. Germline assignment: CDR1 MNHNS and CDR2 SASEGT. The length of the CDR3 is 14 residues. The CDR3 nucleotides are TGTGCCAGCAGTGGGGACAGCCGTGAAGAGACCCAGTACTTC. Translation: CASSGDSREETQYF.

The chain couples TRBV4-1 to TRBJ2-2; no definite D call. Trimming took off 6 bases at V and 1 base at J, with 9 bases between the two ends. The CDR3 is made up of 14 amino acids. CDR1 MGHRA and CDR2 YSYEKL come from the germline V gene. DNA of the CDR3: TGCGCCAGCAGTTTCACAAAGAACACCGGGGAGCTGTTTTTT. The encoded protein is CASSFTKNTGELFF.

This clonotype was picked up a small number of times. The rearrangement links TRBV6-1 to TRBJ2-2; a possible D gene is TRBD2 (5 bases). V was trimmed by 9 bases and J by 9 bases, leaving 20 bases between them. From germline, CDR1 is MNHNS and CDR2 SASEGT. This CDR3 is built from 14 residues. CDR3 DNA sequence: TGTGCCAGTGATGAGACCGGGATCTCGAGGGAGCTGTTTTTT. It encodes CASDETGISRELFF.

The chain combines TRBV7-9 with TRBJ2-1; 7 nucleotides align to TRBD2. This CDR3 spans 17 amino acids. V shed 0 bases and J 2 bases; nucleotides not matched to a gene: 7. Germline lookup yields CDR1 SEHNR and CDR2 FQNEAQ (reference sequence). The CDR3 DNA is TGTGCCAGCAGCTTAGCCTACACTAGCGAAGCCTACAATGAGCAGTTCTTC. It codes for CASSLAYTSEAYNEQFF.

The sample holds many counts of this clonotype. The chain is built from TRBV12-3 or TRBV12-4 and TRBJ1-1; 8 bases are shared with TRBD1. With V trimmed by 6 bases and J by 5 bases, 5 bases remained unmatched. This CDR3 has 13 amino acids. DNA for the CDR3: TGTGCCAGCAGAGGACAGGGTCGGACTGAAGCTTTCTTT. Its protein product is CASRGQGRTEAFF.

This clonotype was seen ten or more times. The V call is TRBV29-1, the J call TRBJ1-4; the D is unclear. V gave up 7 bases and J gave up 0 bases, with 6 bases separating them. There are 12 residues in the CDR3. Germline V lookup: CDR1 SQVTM, CDR2 ANQGSEA. This chain's CDR3 is CSASSTNEKLFF. DNA for the CDR3: TGCAGCGCCAGTTCAACTAATGAAAAACTGTTTTTT.

This clonotype was recorded a few times. This chain joins TRBV3-1 and TRBJ1-6; maybe TRBD1 (5 bases). Germline V gives CDR1 LGHDT, CDR2 YNNKEL (reference sequence). The V gene lost 2 bases and the J gene lost 7 bases, with 12 bases spanning the gap. The CDR3 extends over 15 amino acids. Here the CDR3 reads CASSQRGDVNSPLHF. The DNA of the CDR3 is TGTGCCAGCAGCCAACGCGGGGACGTGAATTCACCCCTCCACTTT.

The J gene is TRBJ1-2, the V gene TRBV25-1, with 7 bases lining up with TRBD1. Germline lookup yields CDR1 MGHDK and CDR2 SYGVNS. This CDR3 has 15 amino acids. Trimming at V came to 6 bases and at J to 0 bases, leaving 7 bases not matched to a gene. The CDR3 coding sequence is TGTGCCAGCAGGGGGGGACAGAAGACTAACTATGGCTACACCTTC. It translates to CASRGGQKTNYGYTF.